A selection of T cell receptor beta chains follows, all from one sample in a study of cytomegalovirus exposure and HLA in healthy donors. Clones were read by immunoSEQ multiplex PCR, and TCRdb kept only the in-frame ones, dropping some. The sample consists of under 200,000 clones, around 85% of them appearing once. Specimen: PBMCs. The receptors derive from a woman aged 45-65 years in good health and CMV-seronegative. The conserved cysteine and the conserved F or W are not part of the CDR3 here. The listing skips clone size in some rows; elsewhere it reads once, few, many or a size class.

j_call	v_call	clone_size	cdr3_aa
TRBJ2-7	TRBV2	few	ASRVDSYEQY
TRBJ1-1	TRBV7-6	once	ASSPLTGAGTEAF
TRBJ1-3	TRBV29-1	-	SVEDHQGGKDSGNTIY
TRBJ2-2	TRBV18	-	ASSPRDSTGELF
TRBJ2-5	TRBV5-5	-	ASSLEGPGGPRY
TRBJ1-5	TRBV28	-	ASTTGRWGNQPQH
TRBJ2-5	TRBV7-6	-	ASSLVAGGETQY
TRBJ1-1	TRBV11-2	-	ASSLVGAQGTEAF
TRBJ1-2	TRBV28	-	ASSLHRGRGYT
TRBJ1-1	TRBV27	-	ASSRTGNLAF